The present T cell receptor beta chain was sequenced within a study of blood T cells in healthy people across ages. The CDR3 consists of 15 residues. The germline CDR1 and CDR2 sequences are SNHLY and FYNNEI. Trimming cost V 5 bases and J 1 base; bases outside gene matches: 5. Then a second PCR, running about 6 to 12 cycles, was carried out with a sample-barcoded 5' primer and a J-beta primer mix. TCRdb reprocessed the 5' RACE reads via MiXCR and lists one record per CDR3 protein. The sample includes nearly 1 million distinct CDR3 sequences, about 53% of them seen just once. The sequencing sample was made of blood. The rearrangement uses TRBV2 and TRBJ2-5; 9 bases align to TRBD1. This receptor was obtained from a woman aged 55-75 years in good health. CDR3: CASSPDRGIQETQYF. CDR3 DNA: TGTGCCAGCAGTCCGGACAGGGGCATCCAAGAGACCCAGTACTTC.